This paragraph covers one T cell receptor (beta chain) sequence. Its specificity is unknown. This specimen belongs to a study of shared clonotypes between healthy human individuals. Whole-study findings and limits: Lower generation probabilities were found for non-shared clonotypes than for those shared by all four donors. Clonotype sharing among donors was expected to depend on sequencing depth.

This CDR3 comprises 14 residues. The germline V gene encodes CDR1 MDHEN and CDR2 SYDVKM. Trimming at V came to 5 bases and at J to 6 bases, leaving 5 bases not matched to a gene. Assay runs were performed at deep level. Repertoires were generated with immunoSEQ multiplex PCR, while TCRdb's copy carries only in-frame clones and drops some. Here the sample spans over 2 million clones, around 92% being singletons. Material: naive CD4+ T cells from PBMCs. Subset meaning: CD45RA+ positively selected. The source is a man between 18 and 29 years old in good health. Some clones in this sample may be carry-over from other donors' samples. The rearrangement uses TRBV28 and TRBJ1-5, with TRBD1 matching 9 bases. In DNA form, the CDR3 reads TGTGCCAGCAGTACAGGGGGCGTCGGTCAGCCCCAGCATTTT. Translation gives CASSTGGVGQPQHF.